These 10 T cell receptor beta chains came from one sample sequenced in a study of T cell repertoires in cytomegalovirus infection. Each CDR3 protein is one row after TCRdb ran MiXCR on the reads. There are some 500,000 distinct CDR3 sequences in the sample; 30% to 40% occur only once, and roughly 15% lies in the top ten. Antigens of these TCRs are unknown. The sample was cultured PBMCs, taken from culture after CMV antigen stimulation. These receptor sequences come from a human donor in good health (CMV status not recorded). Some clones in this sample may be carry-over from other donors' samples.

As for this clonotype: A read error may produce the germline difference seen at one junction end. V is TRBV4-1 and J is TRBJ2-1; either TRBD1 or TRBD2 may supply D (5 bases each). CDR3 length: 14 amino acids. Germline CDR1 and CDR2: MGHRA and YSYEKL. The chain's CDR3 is CASRQGLMGEEQFF. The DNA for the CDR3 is TGTGCCAGCAGACAAGGCTTGATGGGGGAGGAGCAGTTCTTC.

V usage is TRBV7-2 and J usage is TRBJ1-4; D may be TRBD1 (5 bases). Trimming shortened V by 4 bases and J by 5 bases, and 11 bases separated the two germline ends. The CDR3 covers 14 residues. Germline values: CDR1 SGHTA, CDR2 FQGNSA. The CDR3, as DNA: TGTGCCAGCAGCTCCAGGGCCGGGAATGAAAAACTGTTTTTT. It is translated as CASSSRAGNEKLFF. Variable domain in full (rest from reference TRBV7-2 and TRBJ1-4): GAGVSQSPSNKVTEKGKDVELRCDPISGHTALYWYRQSLGQGLEFLIYFQGNSAPDKSGLPSDRFSAERTGGSVSTLTIQRTQQEDSAVYLCASSSRAGNEKLFFGSGTQLSVL.

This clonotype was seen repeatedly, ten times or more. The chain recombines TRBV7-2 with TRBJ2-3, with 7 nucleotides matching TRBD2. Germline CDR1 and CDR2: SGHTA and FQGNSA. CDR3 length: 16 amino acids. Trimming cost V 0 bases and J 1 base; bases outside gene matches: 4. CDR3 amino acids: CASSLAGRARTDTQYF. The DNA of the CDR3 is TGTGCCAGCAGCTTAGCGGGGAGGGCCCGCACAGATACGCAGTATTTT. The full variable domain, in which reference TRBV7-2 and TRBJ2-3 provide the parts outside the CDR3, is GAGVSQSPSNKVTEKGKDVELRCDPISGHTALYWYRQSLGQGLEFLIYFQGNSAPDKSGLPSDRFSAERTGGSVSTLTIQRTQQEDSAVYLCASSLAGRARTDTQYFGPGTRLTVL.

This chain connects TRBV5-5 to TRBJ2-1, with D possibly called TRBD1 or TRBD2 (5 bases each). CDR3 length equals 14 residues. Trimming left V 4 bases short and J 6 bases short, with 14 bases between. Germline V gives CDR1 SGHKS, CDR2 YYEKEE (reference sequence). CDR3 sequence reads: CASSRDGQSNEQFF. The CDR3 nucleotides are TGTGCCAGCAGCCGGGACGGCCAAAGCAATGAGCAGTTCTTC.

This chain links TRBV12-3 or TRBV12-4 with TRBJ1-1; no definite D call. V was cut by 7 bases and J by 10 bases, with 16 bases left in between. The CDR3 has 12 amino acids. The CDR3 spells CASTIPQEGAFF. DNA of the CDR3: TGTGCCAGCACCATCCCACAAGAAGGAGCTTTCTTT.

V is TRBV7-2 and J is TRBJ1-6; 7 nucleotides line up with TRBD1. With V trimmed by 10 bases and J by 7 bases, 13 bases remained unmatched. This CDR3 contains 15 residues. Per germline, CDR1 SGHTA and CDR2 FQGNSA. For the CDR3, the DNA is TGTGCCAATAACTGGAAGGGCAGGGGGAATTCACCCCTCCACTTT. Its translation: CANNWKGRGNSPLHF.

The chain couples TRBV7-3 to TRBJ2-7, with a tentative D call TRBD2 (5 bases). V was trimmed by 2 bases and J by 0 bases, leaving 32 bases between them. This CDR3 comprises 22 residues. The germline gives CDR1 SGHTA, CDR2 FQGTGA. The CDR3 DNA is TGTGCCAGCAGCTTAGAGCCGTTGAAATTTAGCGACCAGGACCTCTCCTCCTACGAGCAGTACGTC. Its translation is CASSLEPLKFSDQDLSSYEQYV.

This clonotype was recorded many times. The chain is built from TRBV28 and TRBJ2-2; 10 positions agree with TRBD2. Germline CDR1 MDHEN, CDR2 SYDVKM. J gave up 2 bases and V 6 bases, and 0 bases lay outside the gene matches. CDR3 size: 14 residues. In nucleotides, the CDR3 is TGTGCCAGCAGACTAGCGGGAAACACCGGGGAGCTGTTTTTT. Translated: CASRLAGNTGELFF.

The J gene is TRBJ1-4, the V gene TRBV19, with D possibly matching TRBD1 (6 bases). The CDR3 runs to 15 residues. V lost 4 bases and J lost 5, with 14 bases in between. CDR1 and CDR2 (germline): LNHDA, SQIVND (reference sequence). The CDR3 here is CASSNATGGNEKLFF. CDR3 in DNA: TGTGCCAGTAGTAACGCGACAGGCGGAAATGAAAAACTGTTTTTT.

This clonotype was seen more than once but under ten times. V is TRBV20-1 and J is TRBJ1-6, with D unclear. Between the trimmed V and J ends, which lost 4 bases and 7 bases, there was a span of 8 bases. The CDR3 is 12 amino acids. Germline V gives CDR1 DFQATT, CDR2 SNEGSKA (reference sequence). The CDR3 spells CSAISGNSPLHF. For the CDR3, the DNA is TGCAGTGCTATATCTGGCAATTCACCCCTCCACTTT.